A selection of T cell receptor beta chains follows, all from one sample in a study of T cells in localized non-small cell lung cancer. The repertoire was sequenced with immunoSEQ multiplex PCR; TCRdb's copy has only in-frame clones and lacks some. The sample lists about 26,000 clones, 81% occurring once. This material consisted of peripheral blood, taken before any cancer treatment. These receptors originate from a man aged 35-75 years with stage III squamous cell lung carcinoma. Both conserved end residues are part of each CDR3. A D gene is named only where the DNA matches it firmly. Where a row states a size, it is once, few, many or the class of an expanded clone; other rows omit it.

D gene: NA; clone size: NA; V gene: TRBV15; J gene: TRBJ2-5; CDR3 protein: CATSRGQETQYF; CDR3 DNA: TGTGCCACCAGCAGGGGCCAAGAGACCCAGTACTTC
D gene: TRBD2; clone size: NA; V gene: TRBV11-3; J gene: TRBJ2-7; CDR3 protein: CASSPAAGGDEQYF; CDR3 DNA: TGTGCCAGCAGCCCGGCAGCGGGAGGGGACGAGCAGTACTTC
D gene: TRBD2; clone size: few; V gene: TRBV2; J gene: TRBJ2-3; CDR3 protein: CASTPLSGRTTDTQYF; CDR3 DNA: TGTGCCAGCACCCCCTTGTCCGGGAGGACGACAGATACGCAGTATTTT
D gene: NA; clone size: NA; V gene: TRBV27; J gene: TRBJ2-1; CDR3 protein: CASRLLRFNEQFF; CDR3 DNA: TGTGCCAGCAGGCTCCTCAGATTCAATGAGCAGTTCTTC
D gene: TRBD1; clone size: once; V gene: TRBV4-2; J gene: TRBJ2-5; CDR3 protein: CASSQAWDSRETQYF; CDR3 DNA: TGTGCCAGCAGCCAGGCGTGGGACAGCCGAGAGACCCAGTACTTC
D gene: NA; clone size: NA; V gene: TRBV5-1; J gene: TRBJ1-2; CDR3 protein: CASSLDRSDYTF; CDR3 DNA: TGCGCCAGCAGCTTGGACAGATCTGACTACACCTTC
D gene: TRBD2; clone size: NA; V gene: TRBV27; J gene: TRBJ2-5; CDR3 protein: CASSFGFSGQETQYF; CDR3 DNA: TGTGCCAGCAGTTTTGGGTTTAGCGGGCAAGAGACCCAGTACTTC
D gene: TRBD2; clone size: few; V gene: TRBV10-2; J gene: TRBJ2-2; CDR3 protein: CASYVAGGGELFF; CDR3 DNA: TGCGCCAGCTATGTAGCGGGAGGCGGGGAGCTGTTTTTT
D gene: NA; clone size: few; V gene: TRBV7-7; J gene: TRBJ2-5; CDR3 protein: CASSSNSLGETQYF; CDR3 DNA: TGTGCCAGCAGCTCAAACAGCCTCGGGGAGACCCAGTACTTC
D gene: NA; clone size: once; V gene: TRBV7-2; J gene: TRBJ2-2; CDR3 protein: CASKSQGTGELFF; CDR3 DNA: TGTGCCAGCAAGTCCCAAGGCACCGGGGAGCTGTTTTTT
D gene: TRBD1; clone size: few; V gene: TRBV15; J gene: TRBJ1-2; CDR3 protein: CATSRRSSGTGGGYTF; CDR3 DNA: TGTGCCACCAGCAGAAGATCTTCCGGGACAGGGGGCGGCTACACCTTC
D gene: NA; clone size: once; V gene: TRBV30; J gene: TRBJ1-3; CDR3 protein: CAWSPLRSGGNTIYF; CDR3 DNA: TGTGCCTGGAGTCCCCTTCGATCGGGGGGAAACACCATATATTTT
D gene: NA; clone size: NA; V gene: TRBV6-6; J gene: TRBJ1-1; CDR3 protein: CASSYRRSPEAFF; CDR3 DNA: TGTGCCAGCAGTTATCGAAGGTCCCCTGAAGCTTTCTTT
D gene: NA; clone size: NA; V gene: TRBV7-9; J gene: TRBJ1-1; CDR3 protein: CASSFDFSTEAFF; CDR3 DNA: TGTGCCAGCAGCTTTGATTTCTCAACTGAAGCTTTCTTT
D gene: TRBD2; clone size: NA; V gene: TRBV11-2; J gene: TRBJ2-1; CDR3 protein: CASNLAGGRDNEQFF; CDR3 DNA: TGTGCCAGCAATTTAGCGGGAGGCCGCGACAATGAGCAGTTCTTC
D gene: NA; clone size: NA; V gene: TRBV28; J gene: TRBJ1-2; CDR3 protein: CASHSLGGYTF; CDR3 DNA: TGTGCCAGCCACAGCCTGGGGGGCTACACCTTC